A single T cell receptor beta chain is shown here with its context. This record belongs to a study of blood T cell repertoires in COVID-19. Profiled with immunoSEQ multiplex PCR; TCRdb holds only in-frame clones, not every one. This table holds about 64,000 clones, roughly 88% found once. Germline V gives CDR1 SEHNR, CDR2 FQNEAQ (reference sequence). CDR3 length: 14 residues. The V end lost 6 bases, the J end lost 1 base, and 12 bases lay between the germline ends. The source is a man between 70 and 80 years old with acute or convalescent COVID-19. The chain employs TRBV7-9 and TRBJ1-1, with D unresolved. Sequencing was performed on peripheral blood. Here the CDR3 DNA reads TGTGCCAGCAGTCCGAATCGAGGGAACACTGAAGCTTTCTTT. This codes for CASSPNRGNTEAFF.